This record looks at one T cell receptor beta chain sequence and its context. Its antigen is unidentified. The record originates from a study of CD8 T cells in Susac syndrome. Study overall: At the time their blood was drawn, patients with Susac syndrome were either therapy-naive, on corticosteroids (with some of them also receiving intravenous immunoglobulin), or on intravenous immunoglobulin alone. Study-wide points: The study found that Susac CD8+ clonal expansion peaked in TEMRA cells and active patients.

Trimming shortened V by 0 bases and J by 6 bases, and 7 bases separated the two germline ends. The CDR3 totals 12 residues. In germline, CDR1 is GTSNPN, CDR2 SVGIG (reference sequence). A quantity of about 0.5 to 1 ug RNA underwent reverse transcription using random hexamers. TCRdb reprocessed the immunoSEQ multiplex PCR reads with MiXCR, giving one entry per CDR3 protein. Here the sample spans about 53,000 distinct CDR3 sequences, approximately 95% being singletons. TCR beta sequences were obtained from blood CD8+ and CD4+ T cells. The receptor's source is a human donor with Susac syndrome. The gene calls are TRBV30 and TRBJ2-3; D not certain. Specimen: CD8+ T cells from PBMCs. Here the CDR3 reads CAWSVMRDTQYF. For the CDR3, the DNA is TGTGCCTGGAGTGTAATGCGTGATACGCAGTATTTT. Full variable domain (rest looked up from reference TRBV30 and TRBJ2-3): SQTIHQWPATLVQPVGSPLSLECTVEGTSNPNLYWYRQAAGRGLQLLFYSVGIGQISSEVPQNLSASRPQDRQFILSSKKLLLSDSGFYLCAWSVMRDTQYFGPGTRLTVL.